This TCR beta chain comes out of a study of tumor and adjacent non-tumor tissue in lung cancer. Across the whole study: Histology: about a dozen adenocarcinoma, a couple of squamous cell carcinoma, 1 small cell lung cancer.

No cell sorting was done before RNA was extracted from the tissue. The CDR3 has 12 residues. Remarks on this clonotype: Antigen specificity is unknown. Germline is not matched at one junction end, which may reflect a read error.

Three rounds of nested PCR, following a modified ARM-PCR protocol, produced the TCRbeta library. TCRdb re-called the multiplex PCR reads with MiXCR, one entry per CDR3 protein. Here the sample spans about 80,000 distinct CDR3 sequences, 72% being singletons. Regarding the study as a whole: Top 100 clones took a larger repertoire share in normal lung.

This TCR came from a woman aged 40 to 49 with non-small cell lung cancer. V usage is TRBV12-3 or TRBV12-4 and J usage is TRBJ2-2; D could derive from TRBD1 or TRBD2 (6 bases each). Sample: lung tumor tissue. This chain's CDR3 is CATSSGGLELFF. CDR3 bases: TGTGCCACCAGTTCTGGGGGGCTGGAGCTGTTTTTT.